Reported below is one T cell receptor (beta chain). The plating included roughly 200,000 irradiated, violet-dye-labeled stimulator cells together with roughly 200,000 CFSE-labeled responder cells. The data stem from a study of graft-versus-host responses after intestinal transplantation. The CDR3 consists of 16 residues. V lost 6 bases and J lost 3; bases outside the gene matches: 13. Germline CDR1 SNHLY, CDR2 FYNNEI. Repertoires were generated with immunoSEQ multiplex PCR, while TCRdb's copy carries only in-frame clones and drops some. The sample lists about 17,000 clones, around two fifths seen once, with under 4.5% in the top ten.

The material sequenced was alloreactive CD8+ T cells from a mixed lymphocyte reaction culture, taken before intestinal transplant. The subset was: CFSE-low proliferating T cells sorted from roughly six-day pre-transplant mixed lymphocyte reaction (GvH or HvG direction). The rearrangement uses TRBV2 and TRBJ2-7, with 8 bases that match TRBD1. The clonotype was recovered from a human patient who received an intestinal transplant. In DNA form, the CDR3 reads TGTGCCAGCAGCCTTACCCGGGGACAGGTCGGCTACGAGCAGTACTTC. This gives the protein CASSLTRGQVGYEQYF.